The 19 T cell receptor beta chains listed next were all sequenced from one sample in a study of T cell responses to AZD1222 COVID-19 vaccine listed by TCRdb under 2021. The time point label on this specimen signifies: sample from adult after SARS-CoV-2 infection, after symptom onset. The library was prepared using the immunoSEQ multiplex PCR assay. The table was pulled from immuneACCESS by TCRdb, which kept in-frame rearrangements only. Such tables lose some clones; where checked, under half of the loss comes from unresolved V genes, and the rest has no known cause. The sample has 110,000 to 150,000 clones on record, around 94% of them singletons. Around 12% of the sample rests with the top ten. The sequencing used peripheral blood, collected after recovery from COVID-19. The receptors were gathered from an adult who had recovered from COVID-19.

The chain employs TRBV14 and TRBJ2-3, with D uncertain. Per the germline V gene, CDR1 is SGHDN and CDR2 is FVKESK. With 4 bases removed from V and 0 bases from J, the gap between germline ends came to 11 bases. This CDR3 is built from 15 residues. The CDR3 nucleotides are TGTGCCAGCAGCCGAATGGACGATAGCACAGATACGCAGTATTTT. It encodes CASSRMDDSTDTQYF. The full variable domain, rest sourced from reference TRBV14 and TRBJ2-3, is EAGVTQFPSHSVIEKGQTVTLRCDPISGHDNLYWYRRVMGKEIKFLLHFVKESKQDESGMPNNRFLAERTGGTYSTLKVQPAELEDSGVYFCASSRMDDSTDTQYFGPGTRLTVL.

The V call is TRBV20-1, the J call TRBJ2-5; 8 nucleotides line up with TRBD1. The J segment lost 4 bases and the V segment lost 3 bases, leaving 10 bases of the junction unmatched. CDR1 and CDR2 (germline): DFQATT, SNEGSKA (reference sequence). This CDR3 is built from 15 residues. The CDR3 here is CSASRDRLRRETQYF. DNA for the CDR3: TGCAGTGCTAGTAGGGACAGGCTCCGGAGAGAGACCCAGTACTTC.

The genes are TRBV27 and TRBJ2-2; no clear D gene. Per germline, CDR1 MNHEY and CDR2 SMNVEV (reference sequence). There are 14 residues in the CDR3. Between the trimmed V and J ends, which lost 3 bases and 4 bases, there was a span of 9 bases. The CDR3 region is CASSFRALTGELFF. In DNA form, the CDR3 reads TGTGCCAGCAGTTTCCGGGCCCTCACCGGGGAGCTGTTTTTT.

The chain carries TRBV19 and TRBJ1-1; D remains ambiguous. In germline, CDR1 is LNHDA, CDR2 SQIVND (reference sequence). Trimming left V 5 bases short and J 3 bases short, with 13 bases between. This CDR3 spans 14 amino acids. The CDR3 sequence: CASSATKWDTEAFF. As DNA, the CDR3 is TGTGCCAGTAGTGCCACAAAGTGGGACACTGAAGCTTTCTTT.

V and J are TRBV19 and TRBJ1-1; D not certain. The germline V and J ends were trimmed by 6 bases and 1 base, with 6 bases remaining between them. Germline V gene sequence: CDR1 LNHDA, CDR2 SQIVND (reference sequence). This CDR3 spans 12 amino acids. The CDR3 region is CASRHGNTEAFF. DNA of the CDR3: TGTGCCAGTAGGCACGGGAACACTGAAGCTTTCTTT.

The rearrangement joins TRBV28 to TRBJ1-2, with D perhaps TRBD1 (5 bases). The CDR3 sequence is 18 residues long. Per the germline V gene, CDR1 is MDHEN and CDR2 is SYDVKM. V lost 4 bases and J lost 3, with 24 bases in between. CDR3 protein: CASSSLRTVGGPHYGYTF. CDR3 sequence (DNA): TGTGCCAGCAGTTCGCTCCGCACGGTTGGGGGACCACACTATGGCTACACCTTC.

The chain employs TRBV4-1 and TRBJ1-6; tentative D call: TRBD1 (5 bases). Trimming removed 2 bases from V and 10 bases from J, with 18 bases in between. CDR1 MGHRA and CDR2 YSYEKL come from the germline V gene. The CDR3 contains 16 residues. For the CDR3, the DNA is TGCGCCAGCAGCCAACCCTCACAGGAACTAGGGTCACCCCTCCACTTT. As protein: CASSQPSQELGSPLHF.

This rearrangement joins TRBV9 to TRBJ1-1; 7 positions agree with TRBD1. V trimming: 0 bases; J trimming: 0 bases; junction bases outside the gene matches: 5. Germline V CDR1 and CDR2: SGDLS, YYNGEE. The CDR3 runs to 16 residues. In DNA form, the CDR3 reads TGTGCCAGCAGCGTAGAGAGGGGGCCTATGAACACTGAAGCTTTCTTT. It is translated as CASSVERGPMNTEAFF.

The chain joins TRBV5-8 to TRBJ1-1, with a tentative D call TRBD1 (6 bases). CDR1 and CDR2 (germline): SGHTS, YDEGEE. The CDR3 runs 15 residues. The V end was cut by 6 bases, the J end by 3 bases, with 18 bases between. CDR3 DNA: TGTGCCAGCATCAAAGGGGGGCGGGAGGACACTGAAGCTTTCTTT. It codes for CASIKGGREDTEAFF.

The chain is built from TRBV2 and TRBJ2-6; 7 bases agree with TRBD1. This CDR3 is built from 16 residues. The V and J ends lost 11 bases and 0 bases, in that order; junction bases with no gene match: 10. In germline, CDR1 is SNHLY, CDR2 FYNNEI. This CDR3 is CASDRDSFSGANVLTF. The CDR3 coding sequence is TGTGCCTCCGACCGGGACAGTTTCTCTGGGGCCAACGTCCTGACTTTC.

The CDR3 region is CATARDQGHNEKLFF. Here the CDR3 DNA reads TGTGCCACCGCCCGGGATCAGGGGCACAATGAAAAACTGTTTTTT. This rearrangement joins TRBV6-5 to TRBJ1-4, with D possibly being TRBD1 (6 bases). Germline CDR1 and CDR2: MNHEY and SVGAGI. Trimming cost V 10 bases and J 5 bases, with 20 bases left between them. This CDR3 has 15 amino acids.

The DNA of the CDR3 is TGTGCCACCAGTGACTATACGCCGGGACTAGCGGACTTCAATGAGCAGTTCTTC. Residues: CATSDYTPGLADFNEQFF. The chain uses TRBV24-1 and TRBJ2-1; 11 positions match TRBD2. V gave up 4 bases and J gave up 6 bases; unmatched junction bases: 13. The CDR3 is 18 amino acids. In germline, CDR1 is KGHDR, CDR2 SFDVKD.

The chain uses TRBV5-1 and TRBJ1-5; 8 bases fit TRBD1. The ends lost 4 bases at V and 5 bases at J; junction bases unmatched: 2. CDR1 is SGHRS and CDR2 is YFSETQ in the germline V gene. The CDR3 totals 13 residues. The CDR3 loop is CASSQTGDQPQHF. The CDR3 DNA follows: TGCGCCAGCAGCCAGACAGGGGATCAGCCCCAGCATTTT.

This chain uses TRBV7-9 with TRBJ1-1, with D possibly being TRBD1 (5 bases). Per the germline V gene, CDR1 is SEHNR and CDR2 is FQNEAQ (reference sequence). The length of the CDR3 is 16 residues. Trimming stripped 1 base from V and 1 base from J, with 13 bases between. The CDR3 sequence is CASSLGMRDENTEAFF. The DNA for the CDR3 is TGTGCCAGCAGCTTAGGGATGAGGGACGAGAACACTGAAGCTTTCTTT.

The rearrangement links TRBV2 to TRBJ2-5; D is unclear. The CDR3 length is 11 residues. Trimming removed 6 bases at V and 3 bases at J, with 5 bases between. Germline lookup yields CDR1 SNHLY and CDR2 FYNNEI. CDR3 in amino acids: CASRPEETQYF. The CDR3 DNA reads TGTGCCAGCAGGCCCGAAGAGACCCAGTACTTC.

This chain uses TRBV19 with TRBJ2-3, with 7 nucleotides matching TRBD2. The J segment lost 4 bases and the V segment lost 3 bases, leaving 7 bases of the junction unmatched. The V gene's germline CDR1 is LNHDA and CDR2 SQIVND (reference sequence). The CDR3 covers 15 residues. CDR3: CASSMMRESADTQYF. Here the CDR3 DNA reads TGTGCCAGTAGTATGATGCGGGAGTCGGCAGATACGCAGTATTTT.

This sequence joins TRBV27 and TRBJ2-1; D could derive from TRBD1 or TRBD2 (5 bases each). The CDR3 runs to 19 residues. V shed 4 bases and J shed 2 bases, with 24 bases lying between them. Germline CDR1 reads MNHEY; CDR2 reads SMNVEV (reference sequence). CDR3 coding DNA: TGTGCCAGCAGTTGGGGGAAAGCTTGGAGACAATCAGCCTACAATGAGCAGTTCTTC. Its protein product is CASSWGKAWRQSAYNEQFF.

Many counts were recorded for this clone. Other nucleotide sequences in the sample specify the same CDR3. This rearrangement joins TRBV18 to TRBJ1-6; 11 bases agree with TRBD1. This CDR3 contains 15 residues. In germline, CDR1 is KGHSH, CDR2 LQKENI. The V segment lost 4 bases and the J segment 6 bases; nucleotides outside the gene matches: 2. The CDR3 protein is CASSRGTGGNSPLHF. In nucleotides, the CDR3 is TGTGCCAGCTCACGCGGGACAGGGGGTAATTCACCCCTCCACTTT.

The V gene is TRBV11-3, the J gene TRBJ1-1; D is uncertain. Trimming cost V 3 bases and J 0 bases, with 5 bases left between them. This CDR3 has 13 amino acids. The germline gives CDR1 SGHNT, CDR2 YENEEA. As DNA, the CDR3 is TGTGCCAGCAGCTTGACCGTGAACACTGAAGCTTTCTTT. Protein sequence: CASSLTVNTEAFF.